Listed below are T cell receptor beta chains from one sample, sequenced in a study of technical replicates of blood from a handful of donors. Libraries were prepared by immunoSEQ multiplex PCR; TCRdb keeps only in-frame clonotypes and omits some of them. The repertoire holds about 15,000 clones, with 70% to 85% as singletons. Sequencing was performed on PBMCs. All receptors derive from a human donor in good health. Some clones in this sample may be carry-over from other donors' samples. Both conserved end residues are part of each CDR3. Each record gives: V gene, clone size, J gene, D gene, CDR3 protein, CDR3 DNA. The D gene is left open where the match is weak. Rows may omit the clone size; those that give it use once, few, many or a size class.

TRBV7-9	-	TRBJ2-1	-	CASSFGDGSYNEQFF	TGTGCCAGCAGCTTCGGGGATGGCTCCTACAATGAGCAGTTCTTC
TRBV5-1	-	TRBJ2-7	-	CASSLGGATGPIFDEQYF	TGCGCCAGCAGCTTGGGGGGCGCTACGGGCCCTATATTTGACGAGCAGTACTTC
TRBV7-9	-	TRBJ2-1	TRBD2	CASSISLADYNEQFF	TGTGCCAGCAGCATATCGCTAGCGGACTACAATGAGCAGTTCTTC
TRBV7-9	once	TRBJ2-3	TRBD2	CASTTTSGSTDTQYF	TGTGCCAGCACCACGACTAGCGGGAGCACAGATACGCAGTATTTT
TRBV18	-	TRBJ1-4	TRBD1	CASSGPTGSNEKLFF	TGTGCCAGCTCAGGCCCGACAGGGTCTAATGAAAAACTGTTTTTT
TRBV7-8	-	TRBJ2-7	-	CASSLYYEQYF	TGTGCCAGCAGCTTGTACTACGAGCAGTACTTC
TRBV25-1	-	TRBJ2-7	-	CASSAPGTLVGEQYF	TGTGCCAGCAGTGCTCCCGGGACTCTTGTGGGCGAGCAGTACTTC
TRBV29-1	-	TRBJ2-1	-	CSVEGGGFEQFF	TGCAGCGTTGAGGGGGGAGGTTTTGAGCAGTTCTTC
TRBV6-5	-	TRBJ2-7	-	CASSRGSYEQYF	TGTGCCAGCAGCCGGGGGAGTTACGAGCAGTACTTC
TRBV7-8	-	TRBJ2-7	TRBD2	CASSPLAGGSYEQYF	TGTGCCAGCAGTCCACTAGCGGGAGGCTCCTACGAGCAGTACTTC
TRBV10-1	-	TRBJ2-7	TRBD2	CASSEIAGTYEQYF	TGCGCCAGCAGTGAAATAGCGGGAACCTACGAGCAGTACTTC
TRBV28	-	TRBJ1-1	TRBD1	CASSSRTGTILDTEAFF	TGTGCCAGCAGTTCCCGGACAGGGACTATCCTCGACACTGAAGCTTTCTTT
TRBV13	-	TRBJ2-5	-	CASSPGFAAVAQETQYF	TGTGCCAGCAGCCCAGGATTCGCAGCCGTGGCACAAGAGACCCAGTACTTC
TRBV27	-	TRBJ1-2	-	CASSLSGAGGSYGYTF	TGTGCCAGCAGTTTATCAGGGGCGGGGGGCAGCTATGGCTACACCTTC
TRBV5-1	-	TRBJ2-2	TRBD2	CASSPGLAGVITGELFF	TGCGCCAGCAGCCCGGGACTAGCGGGAGTTATCACCGGGGAGCTGTTTTTT
TRBV27	-	TRBJ1-5	-	CASSPIDQPQHF	TGTGCCAGCAGTCCCATTGATCAGCCCCAGCATTTT
TRBV11-2	-	TRBJ2-7	TRBD2	CASSLDGSGRGAYEQYF	TGTGCCAGCAGCTTAGACGGAAGTGGGCGGGGGGCCTACGAGCAGTACTTC
TRBV4-1	-	TRBJ2-2	-	CASSQDATGWTGELFF	TGCGCCAGCAGCCAAGATGCGACGGGGTGGACCGGGGAGCTGTTTTTT
TRBV6-4	-	TRBJ2-3	-	CASSDSSVATQYF	TGTGCCAGCAGTGACTCTTCGGTAGCTACGCAGTATTTT
TRBV5-6	once	TRBJ2-2	TRBD1	CASSSLTGGANTGELFF	TGTGCCAGCAGCTCGTTGACAGGGGGAGCGAACACCGGGGAGCTGTTTTTT
TRBV27	-	TRBJ2-1	TRBD2	CASTLSGLAGEEQFF	TGTGCCAGCACCCTATCGGGACTAGCGGGAGAGGAGCAGTTCTTC
TRBV7-9	-	TRBJ2-2	TRBD1	CASSLATGTGDTGELFF	TGTGCCAGCAGCTTAGCTACCGGGACAGGGGACACCGGGGAGCTGTTTTTT
TRBV27	-	TRBJ2-3	-	CASSLNRDTQYF	TGTGCCAGCAGTTTAAACAGAGATACGCAGTATTTT
TRBV28	once	TRBJ2-2	-	CASSWDSNTGELFF	TGTGCCAGCAGTTGGGACTCCAACACCGGGGAGCTGTTTTTT
TRBV6-6	-	TRBJ2-5	TRBD2	CASSYRGRAVETQYF	TGTGCCAGCAGTTATCGTGGGAGGGCCGTGGAGACCCAGTACTTC
TRBV7-9	once	TRBJ2-4	-	CASSLAGGEGYF	TGTGCCAGCAGCTTAGCCGGCGGCGAGGGGTACTTC
TRBV19	-	TRBJ1-4	TRBD1	CASSRPGTGNEKLFF	TGTGCCAGTAGTCGCCCCGGGACAGGGAATGAAAAACTGTTTTTT